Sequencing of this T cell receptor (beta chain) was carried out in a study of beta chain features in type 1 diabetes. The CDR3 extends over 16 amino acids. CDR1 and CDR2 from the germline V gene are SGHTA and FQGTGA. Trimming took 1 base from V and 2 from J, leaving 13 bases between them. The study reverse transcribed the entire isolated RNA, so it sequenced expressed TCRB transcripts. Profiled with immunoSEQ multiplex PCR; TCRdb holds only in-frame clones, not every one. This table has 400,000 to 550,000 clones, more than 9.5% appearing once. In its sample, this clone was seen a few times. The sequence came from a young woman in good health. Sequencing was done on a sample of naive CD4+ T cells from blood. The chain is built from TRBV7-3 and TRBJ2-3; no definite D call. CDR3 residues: CASSLISGSYTDTQYF. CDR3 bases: TGTGCCAGCAGCTTAATTTCGGGTTCCTACACAGATACGCAGTATTTT.